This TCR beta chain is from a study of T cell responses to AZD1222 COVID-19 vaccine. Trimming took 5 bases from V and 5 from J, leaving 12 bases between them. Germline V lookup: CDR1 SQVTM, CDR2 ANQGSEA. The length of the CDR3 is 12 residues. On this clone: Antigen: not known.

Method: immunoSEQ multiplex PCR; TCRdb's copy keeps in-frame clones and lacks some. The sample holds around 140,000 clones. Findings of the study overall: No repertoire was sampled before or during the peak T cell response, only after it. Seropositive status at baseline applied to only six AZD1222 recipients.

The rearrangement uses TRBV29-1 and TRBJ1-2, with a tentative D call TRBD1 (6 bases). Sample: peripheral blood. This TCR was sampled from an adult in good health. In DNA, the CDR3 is TGCAGCGTTAGGGACACTAGGTATGGCTACACCTTC. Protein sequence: CSVRDTRYGYTF.